A single sample gave rise to the 5 T cell receptor beta chains below, sequenced in a study of T cell repertoires in cytomegalovirus infection. MiXCR, applied by TCRdb to the reads, yields one record per CDR3 protein. The data show approximately 600,000 distinct CDR3 sequences, under 45% seen once. These receptors have no identified antigens. This sample comprised cultured PBMCs, obtained from culture after CMV antigen stimulation. These receptors originate from a human donor in good health (CMV status not recorded). Some clones in this sample may be carry-over from other donors' samples.

This clonotype appeared a few times. This chain joins TRBV7-2 and TRBJ2-7; D not resolved. CDR1 is SGHTA and CDR2 is FQGNSA in the germline V gene. The length of the CDR3 is 13 residues. The V and J ends lost 5 bases and 3 bases respectively, with 11 bases between them. Written as DNA, the CDR3 is TGTGCCAGCAGCCCCCGTGTACACTACGAGCAGTACTTC. Its translation is CASSPRVHYEQYF.

This clonotype has a handful of counts. The gene calls are TRBV4-1 and TRBJ2-3; 11 bases are shared with TRBD2. V was pared by 2 bases and J by 5 bases, with 6 bases of the junction left unmatched. Germline assignment: CDR1 MGHRA and CDR2 YSYEKL. The CDR3 length is 16 residues. CDR3 DNA sequence: TGCGCCAGCAGCCAACCAAGACTAGCGGGGAAAGATACGCAGTATTTT. This gives the protein CASSQPRLAGKDTQYF.

This clonotype has more than one count but fewer than ten. This rearrangement joins TRBV6-2 or TRBV6-3 to TRBJ2-7; D is unresolved. CDR1 and CDR2 from the germline V gene are MNHEY and SVGEGT. CDR3 length: 14 residues. The V end lost 2 bases, the J end lost 2 bases, and 10 bases lay between the germline ends. The CDR3 nucleotides are TGTGCCAGCAGTTACCCCCGGCTAGCCTACGAGCAGTACTTC. Amino acids: CASSYPRLAYEQYF.

The chain carries TRBV12-3 or TRBV12-4 and TRBJ1-2; D unclear. The CDR3 has 12 residues. V lost 0 bases to trimming and J lost 6 bases, with 5 bases between them. The CDR3 spells CASSLALDGYTF. The CDR3 DNA reads TGTGCCAGCAGTTTAGCGCTGGATGGCTACACCTTC.

This clonotype was counted only a few times. The rearrangement links TRBV11-2 to TRBJ2-5, with D perhaps being TRBD1 or TRBD2 (5 bases each). There are 16 residues in the CDR3. V was clipped by 4 bases and J by 1 base, with 16 bases between them. CDR1 SGHAT and CDR2 FQNNGV come from the germline V gene. In DNA, the CDR3 is TGTGCCAGCAGCTCTATCAGGGTAACTAGCCAAGAGACCCAGTACTTC. Its protein product is CASSSIRVTSQETQYF.